This T cell receptor beta chain was sequenced during a study of CD8+CD57+ T cells in acquired aplastic anemia. Genomic DNA, the template, was used for profiling of the TCR beta VDJ and CDR3. TCRdb reprocessed the reads with MiXCR, giving one entry per CDR3 protein. In the table there are over 150,000 distinct CDR3 sequences, 63% of which are singletons. Of note for this clonotype: Its antigen is unidentified. A much larger clone lies one base from this, so it may be a read error.

In germline, CDR1 is SGDLS, CDR2 YYNGEE. The CDR3 contains 15 residues. Findings of the study overall: Patients and healthy controls showed no significant CD8+ Simpson's diversity difference.

Patients sequenced had flow cytometry evidence of CD8+CD57+ cell expansion. The genes are TRBV9 and TRBJ2-1; no reliable D call. The TCR sequence derives from a human donor with aplastic anemia. The material sequenced was sorted CD4+, CD8+, or CD8+CD57+ T cells (not recorded which) from PBMCs. The CDR3 DNA follows: TGTGCCAGCAGCTTAGTCCCGGGCCCCGGAAATGAGCAGCTCTTC. It is translated as CASSLVPGPGNEQLF.